A selection of T cell receptor beta chains follows, all from one sample in a study of tumor-infiltrating lymphocytes in primary liver carcinoma. Each CDR3 protein gets one entry after TCRdb re-called the multiplex PCR reads with MiXCR. This sample carries 100,000 to 150,000 distinct CDR3 sequences, 64% of them seen once, and the ten largest clones take more than 7%. The sequenced material came from liver tumor tissue from sampling region 3. The source of these receptors is a woman aged 60 to 75 with primary liver carcinoma and hepatitis B virus infection. Both conserved end residues are part of each CDR3. The order of the fields is J gene, V gene, clone size, D gene, CDR3 DNA, CDR3 protein. D genes are given only for firm matches. Expanded clones get a size class; other rows say once, few or many, or leave the size out.

j_gene: TRBJ2-7; v_gene: TRBV11-2; abundance: -; d_gene: TRBD2; CDR3nt: TGTGCCAGTAGCTTTACACTAGCGGGAGGTACCTACGAGCTGTACTTC; CDR3aa: CASSFTLAGGTYELYF
j_gene: TRBJ2-1; v_gene: TRBV7-9; abundance: once; d_gene: -; CDR3nt: TGTGCCAGCAGCTTCAGCCAGGCGTCGGGTGAGCAGTTCTTC; CDR3aa: CASSFSQASGEQFF
j_gene: TRBJ1-5; v_gene: TRBV24-1; abundance: -; d_gene: -; CDR3nt: TGTGCCACCTATGATTTGCAGGGCAATCAGCCCCAGCATTTT; CDR3aa: CATYDLQGNQPQHF
j_gene: TRBJ2-5; v_gene: TRBV5-4; abundance: many; d_gene: -; CDR3nt: TGTGCCAGCAGCTTGGGGGGAACCCTTCAAGAGACCCAGTACTTC; CDR3aa: CASSLGGTLQETQYF
j_gene: TRBJ1-2; v_gene: TRBV6-6; abundance: many; d_gene: TRBD1; CDR3nt: TGTGCCAGCAGCACCCGACAGGGGGCGCACGGCTACACCTTC; CDR3aa: CASSTRQGAHGYTF
j_gene: TRBJ2-7; v_gene: TRBV11-2; abundance: -; d_gene: -; CDR3nt: TGTGCCAACAGCTTAGATAGGGAACTAGTTCCAGAGCAGTACTTC; CDR3aa: CANSLDRELVPEQYF
j_gene: TRBJ2-7; v_gene: TRBV5-1; abundance: many; d_gene: -; CDR3nt: TGCGCCAGCAGTCCTCGGCTGGAGTCGACCTACGAGCAGTACTTC; CDR3aa: CASSPRLESTYEQYF
j_gene: TRBJ2-7; v_gene: TRBV5-6; abundance: many; d_gene: -; CDR3nt: TGTGCCAGCAGCCCTAACTTGGGGCTCAGCTCCTACGAGCAGTACTTC; CDR3aa: CASSPNLGLSSYEQYF
j_gene: TRBJ2-7; v_gene: TRBV11-2; abundance: -; d_gene: -; CDR3nt: TGTGTCAGCAGCTTAGCCTTGGCAGGGACCGAGCAGTACTTC; CDR3aa: CVSSLALAGTEQYF
j_gene: TRBJ1-2; v_gene: TRBV11-2; abundance: -; d_gene: -; CDR3nt: TGTGCCAGCAGCATAAGAATACAGGGAGATGGAGGCTACACCTTC; CDR3aa: CASSIRIQGDGGYTF
j_gene: TRBJ2-2; v_gene: TRBV11-1; abundance: -; d_gene: -; CDR3nt: TGTGCCAGCAGCACCCGGCCATTCCTAGTCAACACCGGGGTGCTGTTTTTT; CDR3aa: CASSTRPFLVNTGVLFF
j_gene: TRBJ2-4; v_gene: TRBV4-1; abundance: once; d_gene: TRBD2; CDR3nt: TGCGCCAGCAGCCAAGACAGTCCCGGGACTAGCGGGAACATTCAGTACTTC; CDR3aa: CASSQDSPGTSGNIQYF
j_gene: TRBJ2-1; v_gene: TRBV14; abundance: -; d_gene: TRBD1; CDR3nt: TGTGCCAGCGGACCGGGACAGAACCCCTACGAGCAGTTCTTC; CDR3aa: CASGPGQNPYEQFF